These 30 T cell receptor beta chains came from one sample sequenced in a study of CD4 and CD8 cells across lung adenocarcinoma regions. One entry per CDR3 protein, called by TCRdb with MiXCR from the PCR reads. The sample includes about 5,500 distinct CDR3 sequences, roughly 53% seen only once; the top ten take roughly nine tenths. What was sequenced was CD8+ T cells from the margin of a lung tumor. The receptor set was obtained from a male donor with lung adenocarcinoma. The CD4 and CD8 labels of this study may be unreliable.

The CDR3 loop is CASSQEAPGTQYF. DNA for the CDR3: TGCGCCAGCAGCCAAGAAGCCCCAGGTACGCAGTATTTT. The rearrangement links TRBV4-1 to TRBJ2-3; D is unclear. The V gene's germline CDR1 is MGHRA and CDR2 YSYEKL. This CDR3 contains 13 residues. The V and J ends lost 0 bases and 8 bases respectively, with 9 bases between them.

This chain uses TRBV6-1 with TRBJ2-5; maybe TRBD1 (6 bases). With the DNA end fitting TRBJ2-7 better, the J assignment may be wrong. The V gene's germline CDR1 is MNHNS and CDR2 SASEGT. The CDR3 is 13 amino acids. The CDR3 is CASSDGRGYEQYF. CDR3 sequence (DNA): TGTGCCAGCAGTGATGGCAGGGGTTACGAGCAGTACTTC.

This rearrangement joins TRBV6-1 to TRBJ2-2, with TRBD1 matching over 8 bases. There are 17 residues in the CDR3. Germline CDR1 reads MNHNS; CDR2 reads SASEGT. Trimming at V came to 4 bases and at J to 4 bases, leaving 11 bases not matched to a gene. The CDR3 sequence is CASSALRQGAGTGELFF. The CDR3 nucleotides read TGTGCCAGCAGTGCCCTAAGGCAGGGGGCCGGCACCGGGGAGCTGTTTTTT.

V and J are TRBV6-1 and TRBJ2-5; TRBD2 matches at 10 bases. Unmatched junction bases numbered 7, after V lost 4 bases and J lost 5 bases. From germline, CDR1 is MNHNS and CDR2 SASEGT. The CDR3 has 15 amino acids. CDR3 region: CASSAASGSRETQYF. The CDR3 bases are TGTGCCAGCAGTGCGGCTAGCGGGAGTAGGGAGACCCAGTACTTC.

This clonotype came up a few times. The chain's CDR3 is CASSLGSGAGGPDTQYF. CDR3 sequence (DNA): TGTGCCAGCAGTTTGGGTTCCGGGGCCGGGGGCCCAGATACGCAGTATTTT. The chain joins TRBV27 to TRBJ2-3, with D perhaps being TRBD1 or TRBD2 (6 bases each). CDR1 is MNHEY and CDR2 is SMNVEV in the germline V gene (reference sequence). V lost 3 bases and J lost 4, with 20 bases in between. The CDR3 runs 17 residues.

The chain has TRBV14 and TRBJ2-5; D gene unclear. The ends were cut back, 1 base at V and 5 bases at J, with 5 bases in the middle. The CDR3 covers 12 residues. Germline V gives CDR1 SGHDN, CDR2 FVKESK. In DNA, the CDR3 is TGTGCCAGCAGCCAAGGGGCGGAGACCCAGTACTTC. This encodes CASSQGAETQYF.

The J gene is TRBJ1-3, the V gene TRBV6-1; D not resolved. The ends were cut back, 6 bases at V and 0 bases at J, with 12 bases in the middle. CDR1 and CDR2 from the germline V gene are MNHNS and SASEGT. The CDR3 is made up of 15 amino acids. The CDR3 is CASSQTYSSGNTIYF. CDR3 coding DNA: TGTGCCAGCAGCCAGACCTACTCCTCTGGAAACACCATATATTTT.

This rearrangement joins TRBV6-5 to TRBJ2-1; maybe TRBD1 (6 bases). The last part of the DNA fits TRBJ2-7 better; the J call may be wrong. The CDR3 is 13 amino acids. Germline CDR1 reads MNHEY; CDR2 reads SVGAGI. The chain's CDR3 is CASSYQGQGEQYF. The CDR3 DNA sequence: TGTGCCAGCAGTTACCAGGGGCAGGGCGAGCAGTACTTC.

This clonotype was counted ten times or more. V usage is TRBV7-2 and J usage is TRBJ2-1; 13 bases line up with TRBD2. With V trimmed by 5 bases and J by 7 bases, 5 bases remained unmatched. The CDR3 runs to 15 residues. In germline, CDR1 is SGHTA, CDR2 FQGNSA. The CDR3 sequence is CASSPTSGGWNEQFF. In nucleotides, the CDR3 is TGTGCCAGCAGCCCGACTAGCGGGGGGTGGAATGAGCAGTTCTTC.

The genes are TRBV12-3 or TRBV12-4 and TRBJ2-5; D is undetermined. The CDR3 extends over 14 amino acids. Trimming took off 5 bases at V and 11 bases at J, with 21 bases between the two ends. The CDR3 coding sequence is TGTGCCAGCAGTGCGACTCTCCCCGGCAATGAGCAGTACTTC. Translating gives CASSATLPGNEQYF.

The chain is built from TRBV7-2 and TRBJ1-3; D unclear. The CDR3 runs 13 residues. V was shortened by 7 bases and J by 4 bases, with 11 bases between the two germline ends. From germline, CDR1 is SGHTA and CDR2 FQGNSA. CDR3 in amino acids: CASTPGPGNTIYF. The CDR3 nucleotides read TGTGCCAGCACCCCGGGCCCGGGAAACACCATATATTTT. Looking up the rest from reference TRBV7-2 and TRBJ1-3 gives the full variable domain: GAGVSQSPSNKVTEKGKDVELRCDPISGHTALYWYRQSLGQGLEFLIYFQGNSAPDKSGLPSDRFSAERTGGSVSTLTIQRTQQEDSAVYLCASTPGPGNTIYFGEGSWLTVV.

V gene TRBV6-4 combines with J gene TRBJ2-3; either TRBD1 or TRBD2 may supply D (5 bases each). Germline CDR1 MRHNA, CDR2 SNTAGT. The length of the CDR3 is 13 residues. The V gene lost 9 bases and the J gene lost 7 bases, with 17 bases spanning the gap. CDR3 DNA sequence: TGTGCCAGGGGGGAGCGAGCCAAAAATACGCAGTATTTT. As protein: CARGERAKNTQYF.

Many counts were recorded for this clonotype. V gene TRBV10-2 combines with J gene TRBJ2-5; 11 positions match TRBD1. The end of the DNA is better explained by TRBJ2-7, so the J call may be wrong. From germline, CDR1 is WSHSY and CDR2 SAAADI. This CDR3 is 15 amino acids long. CDR3 residues: CASGSGTGGPGEQYF. CDR3 nucleotides: TGCGCCAGCGGGTCTGGGACAGGGGGACCGGGCGAGCAGTACTTC.

This clonotype came up once. The rearrangement uses TRBV7-2 and TRBJ2-1, with 9 bases fitting TRBD2. The CDR3 runs 14 residues. With 1 base clipped from V and 12 bases from J, the junction kept 7 bases outside the gene matches. Germline V gene data show CDR1 as SGHTA and CDR2 as FQGNSA. Here the CDR3 reads CASSLGPTSGWQFF. CDR3 sequence (DNA): TGTGCCAGCAGCTTAGGGCCCACTAGCGGGTGGCAGTTCTTC.

V gene TRBV12-3 or TRBV12-4 combines with J gene TRBJ2-1; D is undetermined. Trimming shortened V by 7 bases and J by 6 bases, and 16 bases separated the two germline ends. The CDR3 covers 14 residues. CDR3 region: CASTFSLGSNEQFF. DNA for the CDR3: TGTGCCAGCACTTTCTCCCTTGGATCCAATGAGCAGTTCTTC.

This clonotype was seen only a few times. The genes are TRBV7-2 and TRBJ1-5; possible D gene TRBD1, 5 bases. Trimming cost V 6 bases and J 2 bases, with 14 bases left between them. From germline, CDR1 is SGHTA and CDR2 FQGNSA. The CDR3 has 15 amino acids. In nucleotides, the CDR3 is TGTGCCAGCAGACGGGACCCCTGGGGCAATCAGCCCCAGCATTTT. Translated: CASRRDPWGNQPQHF.

This clonotype is labeled as medium-sized. V usage is TRBV6-1 and J usage is TRBJ1-2, with D unclear. The CDR3 runs to 14 residues. Per the germline V gene, CDR1 is MNHNS and CDR2 is SASEGT. Trimming pared 2 bases from V and 8 bases from J, leaving 15 bases between. Here the CDR3 reads CASSEPGRLRGYTF. The DNA of the CDR3 is TGTGCCAGCAGTGAACCCGGAAGACTCCGGGGCTACACCTTC.

The chain joins TRBV30 to TRBJ2-7; tentative D call: TRBD2 (7 bases). The CDR3 runs 13 residues. Germline-derived CDR1 and CDR2 are GTSNPN and SVGIG (reference sequence). V dropped 7 bases and J dropped 9 bases, with 22 bases sitting between them. The CDR3 loop is CAYNGAQGGRQYF. The DNA for the CDR3 is TGTGCCTACAATGGGGCACAGGGAGGGAGGCAGTACTTC.

This clonotype came up many times. V gene TRBV6-5 combines with J gene TRBJ1-2; D is uncertain. Trimming removed 2 bases from V and 7 bases from J, with 14 bases in between. The V gene's germline CDR1 is MNHEY and CDR2 SVGAGI. The CDR3 sequence is 14 residues long. CDR3 residues: CASSYRKDVGGYTF. CDR3 nucleotide sequence: TGTGCCAGCAGTTACAGGAAAGATGTGGGTGGCTACACCTTC.

The chain employs TRBV4-1 and TRBJ2-1; D gene unclear. The CDR3 totals 14 residues. The germline V gene has CDR1 MGHRA and CDR2 YSYEKL. Trimming stripped 0 bases from V and 13 bases from J, with 16 bases between. The CDR3 nucleotides are TGCGCCAGCAGCCAAGATCGGACCTCAGAGACCCAGTTCTTC. Amino acid sequence: CASSQDRTSETQFF.

A few counts support this clonotype. A much larger clone differs from this one at a single base, so this may be a read error. The V gene is TRBV6-1, the J gene TRBJ2-1; TRBD1 matches at 9 bases. Germline trimming cut 7 bases from V and 13 bases from J; bases unmatched to any gene: 17. This CDR3 region has 15 residues. In germline, CDR1 is MNHNS, CDR2 SASEGT. Here the CDR3 reads CASTIRGQGEETQFF. CDR3 nucleotides: TGTGCCAGCACCATAAGGGGACAGGGAGAAGAGACCCAGTTCTTC.

This clonotype was observed many times. The chain employs TRBV6-1 and TRBJ2-2, with D hard to call. The CDR3 spans 17 residues. CDR1 is MNHNS and CDR2 is SASEGT in the germline V gene. Trimming removed 5 bases from V and 6 bases from J, with 22 bases in between. The CDR3 bases are TGTGCCAGCAGTCCCCGGTGGCAGACCGTTAGTGCCGGGGAGCTGTTTTTT. Amino acid sequence: CASSPRWQTVSAGELFF.

The chain is built from TRBV6-5 and TRBJ1-3; perhaps TRBD1 as D (5 bases). This CDR3 contains 17 residues. Germline CDR1 and CDR2: MNHEY and SVGAGI. Trimming left V 4 bases short and J 4 bases short, with 20 bases between. CDR3 DNA: TGTGCCAGCAGTTTGGGGACCCCGGGAGCAGCGGGAAACACCATATATTTT. Protein sequence: CASSLGTPGAAGNTIYF.

This chain joins TRBV6-5 and TRBJ2-1; TRBD2 agrees at 10 bases. The J call may be in error: the DNA end matches TRBJ2-7 better. Germline V gene lookup returns CDR1 MNHEY and CDR2 SVGAGI. The CDR3 loop spans 16 amino acids. CDR3 bases: TGTGCCAGCAGTTACTCCGGGCTAGCGGGGGACTACGAGCAGTACTTC. It yields the protein CASSYSGLAGDYEQYF.

This clonotype was counted many times. The chain employs TRBV27 and TRBJ2-5; the D is unclear. Trimming shortened V by 9 bases and J by 11 bases, and 19 bases separated the two germline ends. Germline assignment: CDR1 MNHEY and CDR2 SMNVEV (reference sequence). The CDR3 contains 12 residues. CDR3 DNA: TGTGCCAGTGCCCGACGAGGAGTAGGGCAGTACTTC. Protein: CASARRGVGQYF.

About this clonotype: Without the conserved terminal phenylalanine or tryptophan, this CDR3 likely stems from a read error. The limits of the CDR3 on the DNA are not certain, so only TCRdb's listed CDR3 is given. This chain joins TRBV11-2 and TRBJ2-1; the table's D call of TRBD2 was not tested on the DNA. The CDR3 has 12 residues if both end residues are counted. Per germline, CDR1 SGHAT and CDR2 FQNNGV. CDR3 loop: CASSLTPLAGVI.

This clonotype was counted between two and nine times. The genes are TRBV27 and TRBJ2-7; TRBD2 matches at 8 bases. The CDR3 is 14 amino acids. Per germline, CDR1 MNHEY and CDR2 SMNVEV (reference sequence). V was clipped by 5 bases and J by 1 base; unmatched bases: 4. CDR3 coding DNA: TGTGCCAGCAGTAAAACTAGCGGATCCTACGAGCAGTACTTC. It specifies CASSKTSGSYEQYF.

This chain joins TRBV6-1 and TRBJ2-1, with D maybe TRBD1 (6 bases). The CDR3 totals 15 residues. Germline V gene sequence: CDR1 MNHNS, CDR2 SASEGT. Trimming stripped 6 bases from V and 7 bases from J, with 19 bases between. This CDR3 reads CASRVDRSVSNEQFF. The CDR3 nucleotides are TGTGCCAGCAGGGTGGACAGATCTGTTTCAAATGAGCAGTTCTTC.

The CDR3 reads CASSEAYGTPGDTQYF. CDR3 in DNA: TGTGCCAGCAGTGAAGCGTATGGGACCCCAGGAGATACGCAGTATTTT. The chain couples TRBV6-1 to TRBJ2-3, with D perhaps TRBD1 or TRBD2 (5 bases each). CDR1 MNHNS and CDR2 SASEGT come from the germline V gene. Trimming removed 0 bases at V and 5 bases at J, with 15 bases between. This CDR3 comprises 16 residues.

V usage is TRBV7-8 and J usage is TRBJ2-5, with 14 bases aligning to TRBD2. The closer fit of TRBJ2-1 to the DNA end suggests the J call may be wrong. The CDR3 sequence is 16 residues long. Germline CDR1 reads SGHVS; CDR2 reads FQNEAQ. DNA of the CDR3: TGTGCCAGCAGCCCCAGACTAGCGGGAGGGTTGGGGGAGCAGTTCTTC. Its translation is CASSPRLAGGLGEQFF.